This TCR beta chain was documented in a study of prognosis after radiotherapy for stage I lung cancer. Study overall: The tumors were adenocarcinoma in 11 to 12 patients (squamous cell carcinoma in roughly 7).

Blood was drawn (approximately 6.5 milliliters of peripheral blood) at each of two time points. CDR3 of TCR beta was amplified from genomic DNA via a two-round multiplex PCR. Round-one PCR had primers specific to each TRBV and TRBJ gene. One entry per CDR3 protein, called by TCRdb with MiXCR from the multiplex PCR reads. The sample gives around 16,000 distinct CDR3 sequences, 15% to 20% of which show up once; about 37% is in the top ten. The sequence derives from a donor aged 50 or older with non-small cell lung cancer. Here the sequenced sample was PBMCs, taken before or after stereotactic body radiation therapy (not recorded which).

Written as DNA, the CDR3 is TGTGCCAGCAGTTACTCGAGTCTTGCTAACGAGCAGTACTTC. Protein product: CASSYSSLANEQYF. The chain couples TRBV6-5 to TRBJ2-7; D gene uncertain. Germline CDR1 is MNHEY and CDR2 is SVGAGI. V was shortened by 0 bases and J by 5 bases, with 11 bases between the two germline ends. The CDR3 covers 14 residues.